The 18 T cell receptor beta chains below were found in one sample sequenced in a study of human T cells and chemical hapten exposure. Time point specified: patch test 2, 6 weeks after DPC sensitization. Treatment in this sample: therapeutic diphenylcyclopropenone sensitization with weekly scalp DPC. TCRdb processed the RACE reads anew with MiXCR; each CDR3 protein has one entry. The profile shows roughly 380,000 distinct CDR3 sequences, under 6.5% of them singletons. Material: whole blood, obtained in connection with sensitization to the hapten diphenylcyclopropenone (DPC). These receptors were obtained from a woman younger than 35 with alopecia areata. Some clones in this sample may be carry-over from other donors' samples.

This clonotype was seen only a few times. This chain uses TRBV2 with TRBJ2-5; 7 bases fit TRBD1. Germline V gene sequence: CDR1 SNHLY, CDR2 FYNNEI. The ends lost 10 bases at V and 9 bases at J; junction bases unmatched: 17. There are 14 residues in the CDR3. CDR3 bases: TGTGCCACCTTACTAAGGGGGCCCGGTGGGTCCCAGTACTTC. Amino acid sequence: CATLLRGPGGSQYF.

This clonotype has ten or more counts. The V call is TRBV7-2, the J call TRBJ2-7; 9 bases are a match to TRBD1. The CDR3 extends over 16 amino acids. The junction had 11 bases not matched to a gene; V was cut back by 8 bases and J by 0 bases. CDR1 and CDR2 from the germline V gene are SGHTA and FQGNSA. CDR3 region: CASSIDGTGTSYEQYF. CDR3 coding DNA: TGTGCCAGCTCCATTGACGGGACAGGGACCTCCTACGAGCAGTACTTC.

This clonotype was counted ten times or more. The V gene is TRBV7-2, the J gene TRBJ1-5, with D unresolved. The CDR3 has 15 amino acids. The ends were cut back, 0 bases at V and 0 bases at J, with 6 bases in the middle. Germline V gives CDR1 SGHTA, CDR2 FQGNSA. CDR3: CASSLAPYSNQPQHF. For the CDR3, the DNA is TGTGCCAGCAGCTTAGCCCCGTATAGCAATCAGCCCCAGCATTTT.

The V and J genes are TRBV18 and TRBJ2-7; tentatively, D is TRBD1 (5 bases). Germline V gene sequence: CDR1 KGHSH, CDR2 LQKENI. Trimming pared 3 bases from V and 1 base from J, leaving 10 bases between. The length of the CDR3 is 14 residues. CDR3 DNA: TGTGCCAGCTCACCCAGGGCATCTTCCTACGAGCAGTACTTC. Its translation is CASSPRASSYEQYF.

The chain recombines TRBV4-2 with TRBJ1-6, with D perhaps TRBD1 (6 bases). The CDR3 totals 16 residues. The germline V gene has CDR1 LGHNA and CDR2 YNFKEQ. V dropped 0 bases and J dropped 9 bases, with 15 bases sitting between them. In nucleotides, the CDR3 is TGTGCCAGCAGCCAAGAAGAGGGGGTCTCGGGTTCACCCCTCCACTTT. As protein: CASSQEEGVSGSPLHF.

The CDR3 nucleotides read TGTGCCAGCAGTTACTCGCGACGGCTAGCGGGGCGGGAGACCCAGTACTTC. This gives the protein CASSYSRRLAGRETQYF. This rearrangement joins TRBV6-2 or TRBV6-3 to TRBJ2-5; 9 nucleotides line up with TRBD2. The CDR3 is 17 amino acids. Germline-derived CDR1 and CDR2 are MNHEY and SVGEGT. Trimming at V came to 0 bases and at J to 5 bases, leaving 10 bases not matched to a gene.

This clonotype was counted only a few times. The rearrangement joins TRBV7-3 to TRBJ2-6, with 7 positions matching TRBD1. Trimming took 8 bases from V and 2 from J; bases not matched to a gene: 6. The germline gives CDR1 SGHTA, CDR2 FQGTGA. This CDR3 has 15 amino acids. The CDR3 spells CASGRTGAGANVLTF. In DNA form, the CDR3 reads TGTGCCAGCGGGAGAACAGGGGCTGGGGCCAACGTCCTGACTTTC. Variable domain in full (rest from reference TRBV7-3 and TRBJ2-6): GAGVSQTPSNKVTEKGKYVELRCDPISGHTALYWYRQSLGQGPEFLIYFQGTGAADDSGLPNDRFFAVRPEGSVSTLKIQRTERGDSAVYLCASGRTGAGANVLTFGAGSRLTVL.

This clonotype was recorded at least ten times. The V gene is TRBV7-2, the J gene TRBJ1-4; perhaps TRBD1 as D (5 bases). The germline gives CDR1 SGHTA, CDR2 FQGNSA. The CDR3 has 16 amino acids. V was cut by 4 bases and J by 7 bases, with 19 bases left in between. CDR3 in amino acids: CASSSHRGWGSEKLFF. As DNA, the CDR3 is TGTGCCAGCAGCTCTCATCGGGGGTGGGGCAGTGAAAAACTGTTTTTT.

The chain employs TRBV11-3 and TRBJ2-2, with unresolved D. Germline V gene sequence: CDR1 SGHNT, CDR2 YENEEA. Between the trimmed V and J ends, which lost 3 bases and 5 bases, there was a span of 7 bases. CDR3 length: 13 residues. The CDR3 coding sequence is TGTGCCAGCAGCTTCAGCCGGACCGGGGAGCTGTTTTTT. Protein: CASSFSRTGELFF.

In its sample, this clonotype was seen many times. The gene calls are TRBV7-2 and TRBJ2-4, with TRBD2 matching over 9 bases. The CDR3 extends over 17 amino acids. V lost 5 bases to trimming and J lost 9 bases; unmatched junction nucleotides: 17. Germline loops: CDR1 SGHTA, CDR2 FQGNSA. CDR3 residues: CASSAYGISGGRSIQYF. The CDR3 DNA sequence: TGTGCCAGCAGCGCATACGGTATTAGCGGGGGTCGTAGCATTCAGTACTTC.

This rearrangement joins TRBV6-5 to TRBJ2-2; 10 bases map to TRBD2. The CDR3 totals 17 residues. V trimming: 4 bases; J trimming: 0 bases; junction bases outside the gene matches: 5. From germline, CDR1 is MNHEY and CDR2 SVGAGI. CDR3 in amino acids: CASSSASGGPNTGELFF. CDR3 in DNA: TGTGCCAGCAGTTCTGCTAGCGGGGGCCCGAACACCGGGGAGCTGTTTTTT.

This clonotype was detected many times. The rearrangement joins TRBV7-2 to TRBJ1-5; D remains ambiguous. The CDR3 consists of 15 residues. V was shortened by 1 base and J by 4 bases, with 11 bases between the two germline ends. Germline V gene data show CDR1 as SGHTA and CDR2 as FQGNSA. CDR3 loop: CASSLVGGTNQPQHF. CDR3 in DNA: TGTGCCAGCAGCTTAGTCGGTGGTACTAATCAGCCCCAGCATTTT.

This clonotype appeared many times. The chain carries TRBV28 and TRBJ2-7; TRBD2 aligns across 10 bases. The CDR3 runs 17 residues. The V gene's germline CDR1 is MDHEN and CDR2 SYDVKM. The ends lost 2 bases at V and 12 bases at J; junction bases unmatched: 19. The CDR3 region is CASSLGLAANFPLKPYF. Here the CDR3 DNA reads TGTGCCAGCAGTTTAGGACTAGCGGCGAATTTTCCGTTGAAGCCGTACTTC.

Details on this clonotype: An end of the junction differs from the germline gene, which may be a read error. This chain links TRBV4-3 with TRBJ2-2; TRBD1 matches 10 bases. Germline-derived CDR1 and CDR2 are LGHNA and YSLEER. The CDR3 spans 16 residues. CDR3 sequence reads: CASSQETGGNTGELFF. CDR3 bases: TGCGCCAGCAGTCAAGAGACAGGGGGCAACACCGGGGAGCTGTTTTTT.

The V and J genes are TRBV4-3 and TRBJ1-2; no definite D call. V lost 0 bases and J 5 bases, leaving 16 bases between the germline ends. CDR3 length equals 16 residues. Germline values: CDR1 LGHNA, CDR2 YSLEER. Here the CDR3 DNA reads TGCGCCAGCAGCCAAGATCGCGAGGGTTTGGCGTATGGCTACACCTTC. This encodes CASSQDREGLAYGYTF.

V and J are TRBV7-6 and TRBJ2-7, with D possibly being TRBD1 (6 bases). Germline CDR1 and CDR2: SGHVS and FNYEAQ. Trimming removed 5 bases from V and 5 bases from J, with 16 bases in between. The length of the CDR3 is 14 residues. This CDR3 reads CASSPEGDKDEQYF. The CDR3 DNA follows: TGTGCCAGCAGCCCCGAAGGGGACAAAGACGAGCAGTACTTC.

There are many counts of this clonotype. The gene calls are TRBV28 and TRBJ1-5; possible D gene TRBD1, 5 bases. Trimming took 5 bases from V and 6 from J, leaving 11 bases between them. Looked up from germline, CDR1 is MDHEN and CDR2 is SYDVKM. CDR3 size: 13 residues. CDR3 sequence: CASSRGAIQPQHF. Here the CDR3 DNA reads TGTGCCAGCAGTCGAGGGGCTATTCAGCCCCAGCATTTT.

CDR3 nucleotides: TGTGCCAGCAGCTTAGGCGGCGGGGGGAGCACAGATACGCAGTATTTT. Translated, it gives CASSLGGGGSTDTQYF. V gene TRBV7-2 combines with J gene TRBJ2-3, with 8 bases identical to TRBD2. CDR1 is SGHTA and CDR2 is FQGNSA in the germline V gene. This CDR3 has 16 amino acids. V gave up 1 base and J gave up 0 bases; unmatched junction bases: 3.